What follows are 3 T cell receptor beta chains derived from one specimen sequenced in a study of post-analysis software for immune sequencing data. Study-wide findings and caveats: With TRBV5-6, TRBV5-1 and TRBV20-1 included, 4 or 5 TRBV segments were more frequent in patients than in controls.

Each TCR beta cDNA library carried unique molecular identifiers. TCRdb re-derived calls from the PCR reads in MiXCR, one entry per CDR3 protein. The table records hundreds of thousands of distinct CDR3 sequences, 25% to 30% of them present only once. For these receptors, no antigen is known. Material: blood. The receptors derive from a girl aged 5-17 years with multiple sclerosis.

The chain links TRBV9 to TRBJ2-7, with 9 bases that match TRBD1. J gave up 3 bases and V 3 bases, and 7 bases lay outside the gene matches. CDR1 is SGDLS, CDR2 YYNGEE, per germline. The CDR3 runs to 15 residues. CDR3 sequence reads: CASSATGTGSYEQYF. In DNA, the CDR3 is TGTGCCAGCAGCGCCACCGGGACAGGGAGCTACGAGCAGTACTTC.

The genes are TRBV2 and TRBJ2-1; perhaps D is TRBD1 or TRBD2 (7 bases each). Germline V CDR1 and CDR2: SNHLY, FYNNEI. V was pared by 4 bases and J by 9 bases, with 16 bases between. CDR3 length: 14 amino acids. The CDR3 reads CASSVQGGLGEQFF. The CDR3 DNA sequence: TGTGCCAGCAGTGTCCAGGGGGGGCTCGGTGAGCAGTTCTTC.

This clonotype was found a few times. The chain carries TRBV5-1 and TRBJ2-3; a weak D match, TRBD1 (6 bases). Trimming removed 4 bases at V and 0 bases at J, with 15 bases between. The length of the CDR3 is 16 residues. CDR1 is SGHRS and CDR2 is YFSETQ in the germline V gene. The CDR3 bases are TGCGCCAGCAGCAACTCCGGGACACGTAGCACAGATACGCAGTATTTT. Translation: CASSNSGTRSTDTQYF.